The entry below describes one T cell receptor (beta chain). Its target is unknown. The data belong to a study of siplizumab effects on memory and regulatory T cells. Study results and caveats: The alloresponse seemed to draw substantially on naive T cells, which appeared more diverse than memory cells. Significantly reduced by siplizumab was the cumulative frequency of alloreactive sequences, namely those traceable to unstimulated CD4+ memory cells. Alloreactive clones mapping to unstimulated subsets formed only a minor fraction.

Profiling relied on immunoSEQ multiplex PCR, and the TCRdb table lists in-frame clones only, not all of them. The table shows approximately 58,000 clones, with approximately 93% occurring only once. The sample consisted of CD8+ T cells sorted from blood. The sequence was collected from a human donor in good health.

CDR3 loop: CCLITQNNEQFF. The CDR3 DNA follows: TGCTGTCTTATAACACAAAACAATGAGCAGTTCTTC. The chain couples TRBV29-1 to TRBJ2-1; D not resolved. The CDR3 extends over 12 amino acids. Germline V lookup: CDR1 SQVTM, CDR2 ANQGSEA.